One and the same sample provided the 27 T cell receptor beta chains below, sequenced in a study of control samples from healthy donors and cancer patients. Sequenced by immunoSEQ multiplex PCR; TCRdb stores in-frame clones only, minus some. The table records 110,000 or so clones, about 89% of them present only once. The specimen sequenced was blood. Receptors were obtained from a woman in her forties or fifties in good health.

The chain employs TRBV19 and TRBJ1-6; D is unclear. This CDR3 has 16 residues. V was trimmed by 6 bases and J by 0 bases, leaving 12 bases between them. CDR1 and CDR2 from the germline V gene are LNHDA and SQIVND (reference sequence). The CDR3 region has the DNA TGTGCCAGTAGGGCCCTTCTAAGCTCCTATAATTCACCCCTCCACTTT. This codes for CASRALLSSYNSPLHF.

Turning to this clone: Other DNA sequences from this sample encode an identical CDR3 as well. The rearrangement joins TRBV24-1 to TRBJ2-2, with 8 bases matching TRBD2. This CDR3 has 17 amino acids. Germline loops: CDR1 KGHDR, CDR2 SFDVKD. The trim removed 4 bases at V and 4 bases at J, leaving 10 bases unmatched. CDR3 in DNA: TGTGCCACCAGTGACCCCCACGGCGGGGGGATCACCGGGGAGCTGTTTTTT. This codes for CATSDPHGGGITGELFF.

V and J are TRBV7-8 and TRBJ1-1; weak D call: TRBD1 (5 bases). The germline CDR1 and CDR2 sequences are SGHVS and FQNEAQ. The V end lost 0 bases, the J end lost 4 bases, and 12 bases lay between the germline ends. This CDR3 region has 15 residues. CDR3 protein: CASSLAPGVITEAFF. CDR3 sequence (DNA): TGTGCCAGCAGCTTAGCCCCGGGGGTGATCACTGAAGCTTTCTTT.

V usage is TRBV7-8 and J usage is TRBJ1-2, with D possibly being TRBD1 (5 bases). The CDR3 length is 16 residues. The germline gives CDR1 SGHVS, CDR2 FQNEAQ. V lost 5 bases and J 2 bases, leaving 18 bases between the germline ends. The CDR3 reads CASSHTTPGRNYGYTF. The DNA of the CDR3 is TGTGCCAGCAGCCACACTACCCCGGGACGGAACTATGGCTACACCTTC. Full variable domain (outside the CDR3, taken from reference TRBV7-8 and TRBJ1-2): GAGVSQSPRYKVAKRGQDVALRCDPISGHVSLFWYQQALGQGPEFLTYFQNEAQLDKSGLPSDRFFAERPEGSVSTLKIQRTQQEDSAVYLCASSHTTPGRNYGYTFGSGTRLTVV.

The genes are TRBV6-2 or TRBV6-3 and TRBJ2-1, with D perhaps being TRBD1 or TRBD2 (5 bases each). Germline loops: CDR1 MNHEY, CDR2 SVGEGT. The CDR3 is made up of 14 amino acids. V was trimmed by 5 bases and J by 4 bases, leaving 12 bases between them. The CDR3 region is CASSLGAGYNEQFF. The DNA of the CDR3 is TGTGCCAGCAGTCTTGGGGCGGGTTACAATGAGCAGTTCTTC.

This chain joins TRBV7-7 and TRBJ2-7, with D perhaps being TRBD1 or TRBD2 (5 bases each). Trimming took off 4 bases at V and 4 bases at J, with 14 bases between the two ends. Germline V gene lookup returns CDR1 SSHAT and CDR2 FNYEAQ (reference sequence). The CDR3 length is 14 residues. CDR3 nucleotide sequence: TGTGCCAGCAGCTCCCGGGACGATCTTTACGAGCAGTACGTC. This codes for CASSSRDDLYEQYV.

The rearrangement links TRBV7-2 to TRBJ1-5, with 11 positions matching TRBD1. This CDR3 is built from 14 residues. Germline V gene data show CDR1 as SGHTA and CDR2 as FQGNSA. The J segment lost 5 bases and the V segment lost 5 bases, leaving 2 bases of the junction unmatched. The CDR3 region is CASSRDRGDQPQHF. CDR3 in DNA: TGTGCCAGCAGCCGGGACAGGGGGGATCAGCCCCAGCATTTT.

The gene calls are TRBV27 and TRBJ1-1, with D tentatively TRBD1 (6 bases). The CDR3 consists of 14 residues. Germline lookup yields CDR1 MNHEY and CDR2 SMNVEV (reference sequence). The ends were cut back, 3 bases at V and 2 bases at J, with 10 bases in the middle. As DNA, the CDR3 is TGTGCCAGCAGTTTGTGGGGGCAAAACACTGAAGCTTTCTTT. This codes for CASSLWGQNTEAFF.

The genes are TRBV10-1 and TRBJ2-2; D gene unclear. The CDR3 has 15 amino acids. V was cut by 0 bases and J by 4 bases, with 9 bases left in between. Germline-derived CDR1 and CDR2 are WNHNN and SYGVQD (reference sequence). The CDR3 loop reads CASSESGASTGELFF. The CDR3 nucleotides read TGCGCCAGCAGTGAGTCGGGTGCCAGCACCGGGGAGCTGTTTTTT.

The chain combines TRBV7-2 with TRBJ2-4; 10 nucleotides line up with TRBD1. J lost 7 bases, V lost 3 bases, and 15 bases had no gene match. The CDR3 runs to 18 residues. The V gene's germline CDR1 is SGHTA and CDR2 FQGNSA. Written as DNA, the CDR3 is TGTGCCAGCAGCTTCCCCTCGACAGGGGGCGTTTTAGGGAACATTCAGTACTTC. It yields the protein CASSFPSTGGVLGNIQYF.

V gene TRBV12-5 combines with J gene TRBJ1-3; tentatively, D is TRBD1 (6 bases). Trimming cost V 5 bases and J 1 base, with 9 bases left between them. This CDR3 has 14 residues. From germline, CDR1 is LGHNT and CDR2 FRNRAP. CDR3 region: CASGHRVSGNTIYF. CDR3 coding DNA: TGTGCTAGTGGTCACAGGGTTTCTGGAAACACCATATATTTT.

CDR3 region: CATSGNGRRTGELFF. The CDR3 DNA reads as TGTGCCACCAGTGGGAACGGGAGAAGGACCGGGGAGCTGTTTTTT. The V gene is TRBV24-1, the J gene TRBJ2-2, with a tentative D call TRBD2 (6 bases). This CDR3 is built from 15 residues. Germline-derived CDR1 and CDR2 are KGHDR and SFDVKD. V was cut by 5 bases and J by 5 bases, with 14 bases left in between.

The chain is built from TRBV21-1 and TRBJ2-3; the table names TRBD1, a call not compared with the DNA. TRBV21-1 is a pseudogene locus. The CDR3 is made up of 16 amino acids. As DNA, the CDR3 is TGTGCCAGCAGCACGCCGGGACAGAGAAGCACAGATACGCAGTATTTT. As protein: CASSTPGQRSTDTQYF.

This clone has only a few counts. The chain carries TRBV6-5 and TRBJ2-7; weak D call: TRBD1 (6 bases). The germline V gene encodes CDR1 MNHEY and CDR2 SVGAGI. Trimming pared 6 bases from V and 2 bases from J, leaving 14 bases between. This CDR3 has 14 amino acids. The CDR3 DNA reads as TGTGCCAGCAGAGATACAGGGATGCCCTACGAGCAGTACTTC. Amino acids: CASRDTGMPYEQYF.

Only one count was recorded for this clone. J is TRBJ2-7 and V is TRBV14, with 7 bases that match TRBD2. In germline, CDR1 is SGHDN, CDR2 FVKESK. The J segment lost 3 bases and the V segment lost 2 bases, leaving 4 bases of the junction unmatched. The CDR3 spans 14 residues. CDR3 in DNA: TGTGCCAGCAGCCAAAGCGGGACGCGCTACGAGCAGTACGTC. Protein sequence: CASSQSGTRYEQYV.

The chain couples TRBV5-1 to TRBJ1-1; D is undetermined. Germline V lookup: CDR1 SGHRS, CDR2 YFSETQ. V was clipped by 1 base and J by 4 bases, with 5 bases between them. The CDR3 consists of 12 residues. As DNA, the CDR3 is TGCGCCAGCAGCTTGTCCTTCACTGAAGCTTTCTTT. This sequence encodes CASSLSFTEAFF.

The CDR3: CASSYGSGREQYV. For the CDR3, the DNA is TGTGCCAGCAGTTATGGCTCAGGGCGCGAGCAGTACGTC. The chain is built from TRBV6-5 and TRBJ2-7; D may be TRBD1 (5 bases). The CDR3 runs 13 residues. Trimming shortened V by 3 bases and J by 6 bases, and 12 bases separated the two germline ends. Germline values: CDR1 MNHEY, CDR2 SVGAGI.

The chain employs TRBV6-4 and TRBJ2-3; 8 bases are shared with TRBD2. The germline V gene has CDR1 MRHNA and CDR2 SNTAGT. The J segment lost 1 base and the V segment lost 0 bases, leaving 0 bases of the junction unmatched. The CDR3 runs 15 residues. CDR3 DNA sequence: TGTGCCAGCAGTGACTCGCGGGGGGGCACAGATACGCAGTATTTT. This sequence encodes CASSDSRGGTDTQYF.

This chain joins TRBV6-4 and TRBJ2-1; 11 bases match TRBD2. Germline CDR1 is MRHNA and CDR2 is SNTAGT. The J segment lost 7 bases and the V segment lost 5 bases, leaving 7 bases of the junction unmatched. The CDR3 loop spans 15 amino acids. CDR3 sequence reads: CASSPLAGGRNEQFF. The CDR3 region has the DNA TGTGCCAGCAGTCCTTTAGCGGGAGGGAGGAATGAGCAGTTCTTC.

V is TRBV2 and J is TRBJ2-1; D remains unclear. The CDR3 runs 14 residues. CDR1 and CDR2 from the germline V gene are SNHLY and FYNNEI. Deletions cut 0 bases from V and 5 bases from J, with 8 bases between. CDR3: CASSEARSNNEQFF. In DNA form, the CDR3 reads TGTGCCAGCAGTGAAGCGAGGTCAAACAATGAGCAGTTCTTC.

The chain is built from TRBV19 and TRBJ1-6; TRBD1 is a possible D gene (5 bases). V was shortened by 5 bases and J by 8 bases, with 16 bases between the two germline ends. Germline assignment: CDR1 LNHDA and CDR2 SQIVND (reference sequence). This CDR3 contains 15 residues. Here the CDR3 reads CASSGTGTDYSPLHF. The CDR3 region has the DNA TGTGCCAGTAGTGGAACCGGGACCGACTATTCACCCCTCCACTTT.

This chain links TRBV25-1 with TRBJ2-3; D uncertain. The CDR3 covers 15 residues. CDR1 and CDR2 (germline): MGHDK, SYGVNS. V lost 1 base and J lost 2, with 10 bases in between. The CDR3 DNA is TGTGCCAGCAGTGAATTAGGACCGTACACAGATACGCAGTATTTT. Its protein product is CASSELGPYTDTQYF.

The chain combines TRBV7-9 with TRBJ2-1; D may be TRBD2 (6 bases). Trimming removed 1 base at V and 5 bases at J, with 21 bases between. Germline-derived CDR1 and CDR2 are SEHNR and FQNEAQ (reference sequence). CDR3 size: 18 residues. This CDR3 is CASSLGVSREFSHNEQFF. The CDR3 DNA follows: TGTGCCAGCAGCTTAGGGGTCTCCCGGGAGTTTTCCCACAATGAGCAGTTCTTC.

The count of this clone is one. V and J are TRBV19 and TRBJ1-3, with 8 bases identical to TRBD1. With V trimmed by 5 bases and J by 4 bases, 7 bases remained unmatched. In germline, CDR1 is LNHDA, CDR2 SQIVND (reference sequence). The CDR3 sequence is 15 residues long. CDR3 DNA sequence: TGTGCCAGTAGTCTAGGACAGGGATCCGGAAACACCATATATTTT. Protein sequence: CASSLGQGSGNTIYF.

The chain carries TRBV2 and TRBJ2-7, with a tentative D call TRBD2 (6 bases). From germline, CDR1 is SNHLY and CDR2 FYNNEI. V lost 4 bases, J lost 5 bases, and 21 bases lay in between. The CDR3 covers 16 residues. The CDR3 region has the DNA TGTGCCAGCAGTGGCCTCCTGGAGGGTCAGCCTGACGAGCAGTACGTC. Residues: CASSGLLEGQPDEQYV.

This sequence joins TRBV11-2 and TRBJ1-1; no clear D gene. This CDR3 has 15 amino acids. Germline V lookup: CDR1 SGHAT, CDR2 FQNNGV. The ends were cut back, 1 base at V and 1 base at J, with 10 bases in the middle. The chain's CDR3 is CASSLVAASNTEAFF. In DNA, the CDR3 is TGTGCCAGCAGCTTAGTAGCGGCGTCGAACACTGAAGCTTTCTTT.

The V call is TRBV11-3, the J call TRBJ2-1, with TRBD2 matching over 9 bases. After removal of 1 base from V and 4 bases from J, the junction contained 5 bases not matched to a gene. The CDR3 runs 16 residues. CDR1 and CDR2 (germline): SGHNT, YENEEA. The CDR3 loop reads CASSLGLADRYNEQFF. CDR3 DNA sequence: TGTGCCAGCAGCTTAGGACTAGCGGACCGATACAATGAGCAGTTCTTC.